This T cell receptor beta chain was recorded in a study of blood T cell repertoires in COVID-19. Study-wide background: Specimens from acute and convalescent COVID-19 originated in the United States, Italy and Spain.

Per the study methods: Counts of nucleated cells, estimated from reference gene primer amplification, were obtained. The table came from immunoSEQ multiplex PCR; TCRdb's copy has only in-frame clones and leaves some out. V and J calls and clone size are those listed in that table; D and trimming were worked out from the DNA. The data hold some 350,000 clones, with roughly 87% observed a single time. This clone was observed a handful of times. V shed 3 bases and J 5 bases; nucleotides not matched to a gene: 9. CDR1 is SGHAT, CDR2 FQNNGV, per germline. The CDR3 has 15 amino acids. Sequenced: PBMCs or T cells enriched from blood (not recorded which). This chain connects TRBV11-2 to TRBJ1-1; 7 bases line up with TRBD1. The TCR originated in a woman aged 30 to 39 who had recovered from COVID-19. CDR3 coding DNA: TGTGCCAGCAGCTTCCCCAAGGGGGCGAATACTGAAGCTTTCTTT. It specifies CASSFPKGANTEAFF. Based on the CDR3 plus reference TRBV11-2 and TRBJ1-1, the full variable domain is EAGVAQSPRYKIIEKRQSVAFWCNPISGHATLYWYQQILGQGPKLLIQFQNNGVVDDSQLPKDRFSAERLKGVDSTLKIQPAKLEDSAVYLCASSFPKGANTEAFFGQGTRLTVV.